These 22 T cell receptor beta chains share one sample of origin, sequenced in a study of spatial heterogeneity in lung cancer. TCRdb reprocessed the 5' RACE reads via MiXCR and lists one record per CDR3 protein. Here the sample spans some 8,000 distinct CDR3 sequences, around 5% being singletons. Documented time point: sample taken at primary tumor resection. The authors sequenced whole RNA from tumor, nontumor lung or frozen PBMC without sorting. The sample consisted of PBMCs, taken at surgery. The receptors shown here come from a male donor with early-stage non-small cell lung cancer.

This clonotype was detected only a few times. The chain links TRBV7-9 to TRBJ2-7, with TRBD1 identical over 8 bases. There are 14 residues in the CDR3. V was clipped by 3 bases and J by 3 bases; unmatched bases: 4. CDR1 and CDR2 (germline): SEHNR, FQNEAQ (reference sequence). In DNA, the CDR3 is TGTGCCAGCAGCTTTAAGACAGGGGACTACGAGCAGTACTTC. Amino acid sequence: CASSFKTGDYEQYF.

This clonotype was detected many times. This chain uses TRBV7-2 with TRBJ2-5, with a tentative D call TRBD2 (5 bases). The CDR3 has 14 amino acids. Per the germline V gene, CDR1 is SGHTA and CDR2 is FQGNSA. V was clipped by 4 bases and J by 2 bases, with 11 bases between them. The CDR3 spells CASSSPGWQETQYF. The CDR3 DNA follows: TGTGCCAGCAGCTCTCCGGGGTGGCAAGAGACCCAGTACTTC.

As to this clonotype: A much larger clone lies a single base off, so this may be a read error. The chain links TRBV29-1 to TRBJ2-7; 7 bases line up with TRBD1. Trimming removed 4 bases from V and 11 bases from J; junction bases left unmatched: 11. From germline, CDR1 is SQVTM and CDR2 ANQGSEA. The length of the CDR3 is 12 residues. As DNA, the CDR3 is TGCAGCGTTGCGTCCCAAGGACAGGTGGAGTACTTC. Translation: CSVASQGQVEYF.

The gene calls are TRBV20-1 and TRBJ1-1; D is undetermined. The CDR3 consists of 12 residues. Germline CDR1 and CDR2: DFQATT and SNEGSKA (reference sequence). The V gene lost 3 bases and the J gene lost 3 bases, with 8 bases spanning the gap. The DNA of the CDR3 is TGCAGTGCTAGCCGCGGGGACACTGAAGCTTTCTTT. Translating gives CSASRGDTEAFF.

This clonotype was detected ten times or more. The gene calls are TRBV3-1 and TRBJ1-5, with 7 bases lining up with TRBD1. The length of the CDR3 is 14 residues. Germline V CDR1 and CDR2: LGHDT, YNNKEL (reference sequence). V shed 6 bases, J shed 7 bases, and the junction held 9 bases outside the gene matches. The CDR3 region is CASRRGQGGQPQHF. The CDR3 DNA reads TGTGCCAGCAGGAGGGGGCAAGGAGGACAGCCCCAGCATTTT.

At least ten counts were recorded for this clonotype. This chain links TRBV5-4 with TRBJ1-1; D is ambiguous. V was trimmed by 0 bases and J by 1 base, leaving 4 bases between them. The V gene's germline CDR1 is SGHNT and CDR2 YYREEE (reference sequence). This CDR3 is 13 amino acids long. This CDR3 is CASSLGANTEAFF. For the CDR3, the DNA is TGTGCCAGCAGCTTGGGGGCGAACACTGAAGCTTTCTTT.

In this sample, this clonotype turned up many times. The chain joins TRBV7-2 to TRBJ2-5; D unresolved. CDR1 and CDR2 (germline): SGHTA, FQGNSA. V was clipped by 5 bases and J by 5 bases, with 12 bases between them. This CDR3 has 13 residues. In DNA form, the CDR3 reads TGTGCCAGCAGCCTCAAGTCCGGGGAGACCCAGTACTTC. Translating it yields CASSLKSGETQYF.

This clonotype was counted many times. The DNA for the CDR3 is TGTGCCAGCAGCTTGGACAGAAACGCTAACTATGGCTACACCTTC. Protein product: CASSLDRNANYGYTF. The chain combines TRBV6-6 with TRBJ1-2; D is possibly TRBD1 (6 bases). This CDR3 contains 15 residues. Per germline, CDR1 MNHNY and CDR2 SVGAGI (reference sequence). With 6 bases removed from V and 0 bases from J, the gap between germline ends came to 14 bases.

This clonotype was counted many times. This chain links TRBV19 with TRBJ1-5; 8 nucleotides align to TRBD1. This CDR3 comprises 16 residues. The ends lost 5 bases at V and 1 base at J; junction bases unmatched: 7. Germline V CDR1 and CDR2: LNHDA, SQIVND (reference sequence). CDR3: CASSGQGPSSNQPQHF. The CDR3 DNA is TGTGCCAGTAGTGGACAGGGCCCTTCCAGCAATCAGCCCCAGCATTTT.

This clonotype was recorded at least ten times. V and J are TRBV6-5 and TRBJ2-7, with D perhaps TRBD2 (6 bases). This CDR3 has 13 amino acids. Germline lookup yields CDR1 MNHEY and CDR2 SVGAGI. The V end lost 2 bases, the J end lost 6 bases, and 11 bases lay between the germline ends. The CDR3 sequence: CASSYRLEGEQYF. CDR3 in DNA: TGTGCCAGCAGTTACCGACTAGAGGGCGAGCAGTACTTC.

This clonotype was seen many times. This sequence joins TRBV10-2 and TRBJ2-1; TRBD2 agrees at 7 bases. The V gene's germline CDR1 is WSHSY and CDR2 SAAADI. The length of the CDR3 is 14 residues. After removal of 9 bases from V and 6 bases from J, the junction contained 11 bases not matched to a gene. CDR3 region: CASLAGGGANEQFF. The CDR3 nucleotides are TGCGCCAGTCTCGCGGGCGGGGGTGCCAATGAGCAGTTCTTC.

In its sample, this clonotype was seen many times. This sequence joins TRBV27 and TRBJ2-1; 12 bases line up with TRBD2. Germline assignment: CDR1 MNHEY and CDR2 SMNVEV (reference sequence). This CDR3 comprises 13 residues. V shed 7 bases, J shed 7 bases, and the junction held 2 bases outside the gene matches. This chain's CDR3 is CASTTSGRNEQFF. CDR3 DNA: TGTGCCAGCACAACTAGCGGGAGGAATGAGCAGTTCTTC.

Many counts were recorded for this clonotype. The chain employs TRBV5-1 and TRBJ2-5; TRBD2 matches at 11 bases. Germline V gene lookup returns CDR1 SGHRS and CDR2 YFSETQ. CDR3 size: 14 residues. V lost 4 bases and J lost 4; bases outside the gene matches: 3. CDR3 protein: CASSLSGGAETQYF. The CDR3 bases are TGCGCCAGCAGCCTTAGCGGGGGGGCAGAGACCCAGTACTTC.

This clonotype was seen ten or more times. The chain links TRBV7-7 to TRBJ2-7; D not resolved. V lost 10 bases to trimming and J lost 3 bases, with 4 bases between them. Germline V gives CDR1 SSHAT, CDR2 FNYEAQ (reference sequence). The CDR3 is 9 amino acids. The CDR3 here is CAINYEQYF. In DNA form, the CDR3 reads TGTGCCATCAACTACGAGCAGTACTTC.

This clonotype has a count of ten or more. J is TRBJ2-1 and V is TRBV20-1, with a weak D call TRBD2 (6 bases). This CDR3 spans 11 amino acids. Germline assignment: CDR1 DFQATT and CDR2 SNEGSKA (reference sequence). V lost 5 bases to trimming and J lost 13 bases, with 15 bases between them. CDR3 residues: CSAQTRDLQFF. In DNA form, the CDR3 reads TGCAGTGCTCAAACTCGGGACTTACAGTTCTTC.

This clonotype showed up many times. The gene calls are TRBV7-2 and TRBJ2-3; 9 nucleotides match TRBD2. The germline V gene has CDR1 SGHTA and CDR2 FQGNSA. The CDR3 runs to 16 residues. The J segment lost 5 bases and the V segment lost 3 bases, leaving 9 bases of the junction unmatched. This chain's CDR3 is CASSLLLAGWGDTQYF. The CDR3 bases are TGTGCCAGCAGCTTGCTACTAGCGGGCTGGGGAGATACGCAGTATTTT. Together with reference TRBV7-2 and TRBJ2-3, the CDR3 gives the full variable domain: GAGVSQSPSNKVTEKGKDVELRCDPISGHTALYWYRQSLGQGLEFLIYFQGNSAPDKSGLPSDRFSAERTGGSVSTLTIQRTQQEDSAVYLCASSLLLAGWGDTQYFGPGTRLTVL.

The sample holds many counts of this clonotype. V gene TRBV7-2 combines with J gene TRBJ2-3; no clear D. The germline CDR1 and CDR2 sequences are SGHTA and FQGNSA. The CDR3 is 11 amino acids. Trimming removed 3 bases from V and 2 bases from J, with 0 bases in between. CDR3 sequence reads: CASSFTDTQYF. In DNA form, the CDR3 reads TGTGCCAGCAGCTTCACAGATACGCAGTATTTT.

This clonotype was picked up many times. V and J are TRBV12-3 or TRBV12-4 and TRBJ1-2; TRBD1 might be the D (6 bases). Trimming cost V 7 bases and J 4 bases, with 19 bases left between them. This CDR3 contains 15 residues. The CDR3 is CASKMERGASYGYTF. CDR3 bases: TGTGCCAGCAAGATGGAGCGGGGGGCTTCCTATGGCTACACCTTC.

This clonotype showed up many times. This chain joins TRBV5-1 and TRBJ2-7; TRBD1 might be the D (6 bases). The germline V and J ends were trimmed by 4 bases and 6 bases, with 14 bases remaining between them. CDR1 SGHRS and CDR2 YFSETQ come from the germline V gene. This CDR3 spans 13 amino acids. CDR3 in amino acids: CASSAIRGSEQYF. CDR3 DNA: TGCGCCAGCAGCGCGATCAGGGGAAGCGAGCAGTACTTC.

The table lists this clonotype with many counts. This chain links TRBV2 with TRBJ2-6; 9 bases are shared with TRBD1. The CDR3 length is 19 residues. The germline V gene has CDR1 SNHLY and CDR2 FYNNEI. With V trimmed by 5 bases and J by 0 bases, 11 bases remained unmatched. For the CDR3, the DNA is TGTGCCAGCAGTTTCCGCCCGGGACAGGGACTCTCTGGGGCCAACGTCCTGACTTTC. It translates to CASSFRPGQGLSGANVLTF.

This clonotype was seen repeatedly, ten times or more. The chain employs TRBV29-1 and TRBJ2-6, with D unresolved. Germline-derived CDR1 and CDR2 are SQVTM and ANQGSEA. V was cut by 0 bases and J by 1 base, with 10 bases left in between. CDR3 size: 16 residues. For the CDR3, the DNA is TGCAGCGTTGAAGATCCAGAGAGATCTGGGGCCAACGTCCTGACTTTC. It yields the protein CSVEDPERSGANVLTF.

This clonotype has a count of ten or more. J is TRBJ1-1 and V is TRBV5-1, with D possibly TRBD1 on 6 matching bases. Between the trimmed V and J ends, which lost 5 bases and 3 bases, there was a span of 11 bases. Per germline, CDR1 SGHRS and CDR2 YFSETQ. There are 13 residues in the CDR3. DNA for the CDR3: TGCGCCAGCAGTTCACAGGGCTACACTGAAGCTTTCTTT. It codes for CASSSQGYTEAFF.